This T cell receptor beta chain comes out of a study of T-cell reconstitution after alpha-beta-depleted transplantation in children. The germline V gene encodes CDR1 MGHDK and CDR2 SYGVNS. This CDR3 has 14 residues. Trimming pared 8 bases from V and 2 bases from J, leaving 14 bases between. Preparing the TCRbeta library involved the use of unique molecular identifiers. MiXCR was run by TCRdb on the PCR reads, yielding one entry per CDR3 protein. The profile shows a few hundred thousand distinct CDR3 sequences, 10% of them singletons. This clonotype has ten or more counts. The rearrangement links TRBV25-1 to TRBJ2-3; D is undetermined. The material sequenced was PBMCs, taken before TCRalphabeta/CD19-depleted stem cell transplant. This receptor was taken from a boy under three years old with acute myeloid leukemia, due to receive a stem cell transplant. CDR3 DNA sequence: TGTGCCAGCCTTGGACGGACCAACACAGATACGCAGTATTTT. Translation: CASLGRTNTDTQYF.